The clone carrying this T cell receptor beta chain occurred a few times. Some clones are missing from TCRdb's copy, which holds only in-frame ones; the method was immunoSEQ multiplex PCR. The table lists 35,000 to 40,000 clones, just over 85% of them singletons, with about 20% in the top ten. This sample was included in a study of radiotherapy plus CTLA-4 blockade in lung cancer. The sequenced sample was peripheral blood, obtained from a patient treated with radiotherapy plus ipilimumab. The clonotype comes from a human donor with non-small cell lung cancer whose response to radiotherapy plus ipilimumab could not be evaluated.

This CDR3 is CASEGGQSNQPQHF. The DNA for the CDR3 is TGTGCCAGCGAGGGAGGGCAGAGCAATCAGCCCCAGCATTTT. The chain has TRBV6-1 and TRBJ1-5; no reliable D call. The germline V gene encodes CDR1 MNHNS and CDR2 SASEGT. The CDR3 is 14 residues long. V lost 8 bases and J lost 1, with 12 bases in between.